This is a list of T cell receptor beta chains from one sample in a study of T cell responses to AZD1222 COVID-19 vaccine. The method was immunoSEQ multiplex PCR; TCRdb's version includes in-frame clones alone and lacks a portion of them. Here the sample spans 100,000 to 150,000 clones, approximately 82% being singletons. This sample comprised peripheral blood, obtained 28 days after the second AZD1222 dose. All receptors derive from an adult who received the AZD1222 COVID-19 vaccine. CDR3s include the opening cysteine and the closing phenylalanine or tryptophan. D genes are given only for firm matches. Not every row has a clone size; where given, it reads once, few, many or a size class.

>TRBV28|NA|NA|TRBJ1-1
CASSIRPNTEAFF
TGTGCCAGCAGTATACGGCCGAACACTGAAGCTTTCTTT
>TRBV5-1|NA|once|TRBJ1-2
CASSLVQGVSGYTF
TGCGCCAGCAGCTTGGTTCAAGGGGTTAGTGGCTACACCTTC
>TRBV4-3|NA|NA|TRBJ1-2
CASSQDEGKGGYTF
TGCGCCAGCAGCCAAGACGAGGGGAAGGGTGGATACACCTTC
>TRBV15|NA|NA|TRBJ1-5
CATSRGGGYQPQHF
TGTGCCACCAGCAGAGGGGGCGGGTATCAGCCCCAGCATTTT
>TRBV28|TRBD1|NA|TRBJ2-5
CASSPGGTGSIETQYF
TGTGCCAGCAGTCCTGGGGGGACAGGTTCGATAGAGACCCAGTACTTC
>TRBV5-1|NA|few|TRBJ1-3
CASSLAGISGNTIYF
TGCGCCAGCAGCTTGGCGGGCATCTCTGGAAACACCATATATTTT
>TRBV7-2|NA|NA|TRBJ1-2
CASSTQAGVGYTF
TGTGCCAGCAGCACACAAGCCGGGGTTGGCTACACCTTC
>TRBV6-5|NA|NA|TRBJ1-6
CASSGSRSPLHF
TGTGCCAGCAGCGGCTCCCGCTCACCCCTCCACTTT
>TRBV5-1|NA|NA|TRBJ1-6
CASRIRGMGSPLHF
TGCGCCAGCCGGATCCGGGGGATGGGTTCACCCCTCCACTTT
>TRBV7-9|NA|once|TRBJ1-1
CASSPQGIWTEAFF
TGTGCCAGCAGCCCTCAGGGGATTTGGACTGAAGCTTTCTTT
>TRBV28|NA|NA|TRBJ1-2
CASSFRGSDGYTF
TGTGCCAGCAGTTTTCGGGGAAGTGATGGCTACACCTTC
>TRBV7-9|TRBD1|NA|TRBJ1-1
CASSLGSGTVNTEAFF
TGTGCCAGCAGCTTAGGGTCGGGGACAGTAAACACTGAAGCTTTCTTT
>TRBV14|NA|few|TRBJ1-1
CASSRTGLVTEAFF
TGTGCCAGCAGCCGCACAGGGCTGGTAACTGAAGCTTTCTTT
>TRBV5-1|TRBD2|NA|TRBJ2-5
CASSLAGLAGQYQETQYF
TGCGCCAGCAGCTTGGCCGGGCTAGCGGGACAGTACCAAGAGACCCAGTACTTC
>TRBV6-5|NA|NA|TRBJ1-1
CASSYGGSGTEAFF
TGTGCCAGCAGTTATGGGGGCAGCGGCACTGAAGCTTTCTTT
>TRBV5-1|NA|once|TRBJ1-4
CASSGGYQAHEKLFF
TGCGCCAGCAGCGGAGGGTATCAAGCTCATGAAAAACTGTTTTTT
>TRBV7-9|NA|NA|TRBJ1-2
CASSFREKSYGYTF
TGTGCCAGCAGCTTCAGGGAGAAATCCTATGGCTACACCTTC
>TRBV29-1|NA|NA|TRBJ1-1
CSVISRRGLNTEAFF
TGCAGCGTTATCTCCCGGCGGGGGCTGAACACTGAAGCTTTCTTT
>TRBV15|NA|NA|TRBJ1-1
CATSRGTGKGTEAFF
TGTGCCACCAGCAGGGGCACAGGGAAGGGCACTGAAGCTTTCTTT
>TRBV2|NA|NA|TRBJ1-5
CASSGTGNQPQHF
TGTGCCAGCAGTGGAACGGGGAATCAGCCCCAGCATTTT
>TRBV10-2|NA|NA|TRBJ1-4
CASSESHPSRAETNEKLFF
TGCGCCAGCAGTGAGTCACACCCCTCGAGGGCTGAAACTAATGAAAAACTGTTTTTT
>TRBV7-9|NA|NA|TRBJ2-5
CASSRGETQYF
TGTGCCAGCTCGAGGGGGGAGACCCAGTACTTC
>TRBV7-2|NA|NA|TRBJ2-7
CASSGQGPHYEQYF
TGTGCCAGCAGTGGGCAGGGGCCCCACTACGAGCAGTACTTC
>TRBV21-1|NA|few|TRBJ2-7
CASSKDENSRPYEQYF
TGTGCCAGCAGCAAAGACGAGAACAGTAGACCCTACGAGCAGTACTTC
>TRBV4-1|NA|NA|TRBJ1-3
CASSPSHTGNTIYF
TGCGCCAGCAGCCCCTCTCACACTGGAAACACCATATATTTT